The 18 T cell receptor beta chains below were found in one sample sequenced in a study of blood T cell repertoires in COVID-19. Sequencing used immunoSEQ multiplex PCR; TCRdb keeps in-frame clones, though not all of them. The sample shows a few hundred thousand clones, around 85% of them seen only once. The source material was peripheral blood. All receptors derive from a woman aged 50 to 65 with active or convalescent COVID-19.

V is TRBV21-1 and J is TRBJ1-3; the listed D gene, TRBD1, was not tested against the DNA. TRBV21-1 is labeled a pseudogene. The CDR3 is 17 residues long. CDR3 protein: CASSIKAGRFSGNTIYF. CDR3 sequence (DNA): TGTGCCAGCAGTATTAAGGCAGGGCGCTTCTCTGGAAACACCATATATTTT.

The chain combines TRBV29-1 with TRBJ1-4; TRBD1 agrees at 11 bases. The V segment lost 4 bases and the J segment 5 bases; nucleotides outside the gene matches: 0. This CDR3 is 13 amino acids long. The germline gives CDR1 SQVTM, CDR2 ANQGSEA. Here the CDR3 DNA reads TGCAGCGTTGGGGACAGGGGGAATGAAAAACTGTTTTTT. Translating gives CSVGDRGNEKLFF.

This clone was seen a few times. CDR3 bases: TGTGCCAGCTCACCAACGGCGGGAGTTAAGCAGTACTTC. This translates into CASSPTAGVKQYF. The rearrangement links TRBV18 to TRBJ2-7; 7 bases fit TRBD2. V trimming: 2 bases; J trimming: 8 bases; junction bases outside the gene matches: 6. CDR1 and CDR2 (germline): KGHSH, LQKENI. The length of the CDR3 is 13 residues.

The genes are TRBV7-2 and TRBJ2-1; 11 bases map to TRBD1. This CDR3 has 15 residues. From germline, CDR1 is SGHTA and CDR2 FQGNSA. Trimming removed 5 bases from V and 8 bases from J; junction bases left unmatched: 8. This CDR3 reads CASSPGTGGWYEQFF. The CDR3 DNA reads as TGTGCCAGCAGCCCCGGGACAGGGGGTTGGTATGAGCAGTTCTTC.

The chain has TRBV7-2 and TRBJ2-2, with 7 bases identical to TRBD2. Trimming cost V 1 base and J 7 bases; bases outside gene matches: 9. Germline V gene lookup returns CDR1 SGHTA and CDR2 FQGNSA. The CDR3 sequence is 16 residues long. In DNA, the CDR3 is TGTGCCAGCAGCTTAGGCCTAGCGGAAAGGGGCGGGGAGCTGTTTTTT. Protein sequence: CASSLGLAERGGELFF.

The chain employs TRBV2 and TRBJ1-1; no firm D call. The V gene's germline CDR1 is SNHLY and CDR2 FYNNEI. This CDR3 contains 12 residues. Deletions cut 5 bases from V and 7 bases from J, with 11 bases between. The CDR3 nucleotides read TGTGCCAGCAGTATCCGGGATATTGAAGCTTTCTTT. Translation gives CASSIRDIEAFF.

The count of this clone is one. Being one base from a much bigger clone, this may be a read error. V usage is TRBV15 and J usage is TRBJ2-1, with TRBD2 matching over 10 bases. Germline values: CDR1 LNHNV, CDR2 YYDKDF (reference sequence). This CDR3 spans 19 amino acids. Trimming at V came to 4 bases and at J to 1 base, leaving 13 bases not matched to a gene. The chain's CDR3 is CATSISGLASAGSYNEQFF. For the CDR3, the DNA is TGTGCCACCAGCATATCGGGACTAGCGTCTGCTGGGTCCTACAATGAGCAGTTCTTC.

Only one count was recorded for this clone. V is TRBV5-1 and J is TRBJ2-1; 8 nucleotides line up with TRBD2. The germline V gene encodes CDR1 SGHRS and CDR2 YFSETQ. The CDR3 contains 16 residues. J was trimmed by 8 bases and V by 0 bases; bases with no gene match: 10. CDR3 coding DNA: TGCGCCAGCAGCTTGGATCCCAGCGGGAGTTACGATGAGCAGTTCTTC. It specifies CASSLDPSGSYDEQFF.

The chain recombines TRBV6-1 with TRBJ2-7, with 8 bases aligning to TRBD1. Germline V gene lookup returns CDR1 MNHNS and CDR2 SASEGT. V dropped 2 bases and J dropped 1; count of bases not matched to a gene: 4. The CDR3 extends over 15 amino acids. The CDR3 nucleotides read TGTGCCAGCAGTGAAAGGACAGGGTTTTCCTACGAGCAGTACTTC. As protein: CASSERTGFSYEQYF.

This clone occurred a few times. This chain connects TRBV5-3 to TRBJ1-5; D unclear. TRBV5-3 is placed among ORFs of uncertain function. The CDR3 spans 17 residues. Between the trimmed V and J ends, which lost 3 bases and 2 bases, there was a span of 18 bases. The CDR3 protein is CARSSNTRWRGNQPQHF. The CDR3 DNA sequence: TGTGCCAGAAGCTCCAACACACGTTGGAGGGGCAATCAGCCCCAGCATTTT.

V gene TRBV18 combines with J gene TRBJ2-3; 8 nucleotides match TRBD1. The CDR3 totals 18 residues. The V gene end was trimmed by 1 base and the J gene end by 6 bases; junction bases not matched to a gene: 15. Germline values: CDR1 KGHSH, CDR2 LQKENI. For the CDR3, the DNA is TGTGCCAGCTCACCACTTATCCAGGGGGCGCGTACAAAGGATACGCAGTATTTT. The encoded protein is CASSPLIQGARTKDTQYF.

This rearrangement joins TRBV19 to TRBJ2-2; 9 bases align to TRBD2. The V gene end was trimmed by 7 bases and the J gene end by 0 bases; junction bases not matched to a gene: 3. CDR1 LNHDA and CDR2 SQIVND come from the germline V gene (reference sequence). CDR3 size: 15 residues. CDR3 amino acids: CASNRLAANTGELFF. The CDR3 DNA is TGTGCCAGTAATAGACTAGCGGCGAACACCGGGGAGCTGTTTTTT.

The chain is built from TRBV11-2 and TRBJ1-2; D not certain. Germline V gene sequence: CDR1 SGHAT, CDR2 FQNNGV. The V gene lost 4 bases and the J gene lost 8 bases, with 14 bases spanning the gap. The CDR3 covers 13 residues. The CDR3: CASSYGAVRGYTF. CDR3 sequence (DNA): TGTGCCAGCAGCTACGGAGCCGTGCGGGGCTACACCTTC.

The V call is TRBV21-1, the J call TRBJ1-2; the table assigns TRBD1, which was not confirmed against the DNA. TRBV21-1 is shown as a pseudogene. CDR3 length: 15 amino acids. The CDR3 region has the DNA TGTGCCAGCAAAAGGGAGACAGGGGGCAGGTATGGCTACACCTTC. Its translation is CASKRETGGRYGYTF.

J is TRBJ2-5 and V is TRBV2; D unresolved. The V gene lost 6 bases and the J gene lost 5 bases, with 4 bases spanning the gap. Germline CDR1 SNHLY, CDR2 FYNNEI. There are 10 residues in the CDR3. The CDR3 is CASSHETQYF. The DNA for the CDR3 is TGTGCCAGCAGCCATGAGACCCAGTACTTC. Complete variable domain (other parts from reference TRBV2 and TRBJ2-5): EPEVTQTPSHQVTQMGQEVILRCVPISNHLYFYWYRQILGQKVEFLVSFYNNEISEKSEIFDDQFSVERPDGSNFTLKIRSTKLEDSAMYFCASSHETQYFGPGTRLLVL.

J is TRBJ2-7 and V is TRBV5-1; 7 bases are a match to TRBD2. J lost 3 bases, V lost 4 bases, and 4 bases had no gene match. Germline V gene data show CDR1 as SGHRS and CDR2 as YFSETQ. This CDR3 contains 13 residues. The CDR3 nucleotides are TGCGCCAGCAGCCCCGGGACTAACTACGAGCAGTACTTC. Amino acid sequence: CASSPGTNYEQYF.

The chain links TRBV7-2 to TRBJ2-1; D possibly corresponds to TRBD2 (6 bases). CDR1 SGHTA and CDR2 FQGNSA come from the germline V gene. V was clipped by 5 bases and J by 0 bases, with 17 bases between them. The CDR3 is made up of 17 amino acids. The CDR3 bases are TGTGCCAGCAGCATTCTTAGCGGATCCATCTCCTACAATGAGCAGTTCTTC. This sequence encodes CASSILSGSISYNEQFF. Drawing the rest from reference TRBV7-2 and TRBJ2-1, the complete variable domain is GAGVSQSPSNKVTEKGKDVELRCDPISGHTALYWYRQSLGQGLEFLIYFQGNSAPDKSGLPSDRFSAERTGGSVSTLTIQRTQQEDSAVYLCASSILSGSISYNEQFFGPGTRLTVL.

The chain joins TRBV15 to TRBJ2-5; tentatively, D is TRBD2 (6 bases). The V gene's germline CDR1 is LNHNV and CDR2 YYDKDF (reference sequence). The CDR3 covers 15 residues. The V and J ends lost 8 bases and 2 bases respectively, with 18 bases between them. CDR3 sequence: CATHEGLRDQETQYF. The CDR3 DNA is TGTGCCACCCACGAGGGACTCAGGGATCAAGAGACCCAGTACTTC.